The 11 T cell receptor beta chains below all came from one sample that was sequenced in a study of cytomegalovirus exposure and HLA in healthy donors. Assay used: immunoSEQ multiplex PCR; TCRdb lists only in-frame clones, some missing. This table holds roughly 68,000 clones, roughly 95% found once. Sequenced material: PBMCs. These receptors originate from a woman between 18 and 29 years old in good health and CMV-seropositive.

The chain uses TRBV11-2 and TRBJ2-7, with D uncertain. V was pared by 1 base and J by 0 bases, with 7 bases between. The CDR3 totals 14 residues. Germline CDR1 SGHAT, CDR2 FQNNGV. In nucleotides, the CDR3 is TGTGCCAGCAGCTTAGGATCTAGCTCCTACGAGCAGTACTTC. Translated, it gives CASSLGSSSYEQYF.

The CDR3 bases are TGTGCCAGCAGCTTGGAGGGGGGGCAAGAGACCCAGTACTTC. Translating gives CASSLEGGQETQYF. The chain links TRBV13 to TRBJ2-5, with a tentative D call TRBD2 (7 bases). This CDR3 has 14 amino acids. Trimming stripped 3 bases from V and 2 bases from J, with 10 bases between. Looked up from germline, CDR1 is PRHDT and CDR2 is FYEKMQ (reference sequence).

This clone appeared once. This chain connects TRBV2 to TRBJ1-3; D might be TRBD1 (6 bases). Trimming removed 5 bases from V and 0 bases from J, with 11 bases in between. CDR3 length: 15 amino acids. Germline loops: CDR1 SNHLY, CDR2 FYNNEI. The CDR3 loop reads CASSKQGFSGNTIYF. The CDR3 DNA reads TGTGCCAGCAGTAAGCAGGGGTTCTCTGGAAACACCATATATTTT. Using reference TRBV2 and TRBJ1-3 for the parts outside the CDR3, the full variable domain is EPEVTQTPSHQVTQMGQEVILRCVPISNHLYFYWYRQILGQKVEFLVSFYNNEISEKSEIFDDQFSVERPDGSNFTLKIRSTKLEDSAMYFCASSKQGFSGNTIYFGEGSWLTVV.

This rearrangement joins TRBV7-2 to TRBJ2-5; 7 positions match TRBD2. This CDR3 spans 18 amino acids. CDR1 is SGHTA, CDR2 FQGNSA, per germline. The ends lost 5 bases at V and 7 bases at J; junction bases unmatched: 22. CDR3 residues: CASSPSLPPGLAAGTQYF. The CDR3 DNA sequence: TGTGCCAGCAGCCCTAGTCTCCCCCCGGGTCTAGCGGCGGGGACCCAGTACTTC.

V and J are TRBV6-1 and TRBJ1-1; a possible D gene is TRBD1 (6 bases). CDR1 and CDR2 (germline): MNHNS, SASEGT. V lost 7 bases and J 0 bases, leaving 12 bases between the germline ends. The CDR3 is 14 amino acids. In DNA form, the CDR3 reads TGTGCCAGCACGGGCAGGGGACTGAACACTGAAGCTTTCTTT. Translation gives CASTGRGLNTEAFF.

The chain uses TRBV13 and TRBJ2-3, with 12 positions matching TRBD2. This CDR3 has 14 residues. CDR1 and CDR2 from the germline V gene are PRHDT and FYEKMQ (reference sequence). The V gene end was trimmed by 6 bases and the J gene end by 4 bases; junction bases not matched to a gene: 2. As DNA, the CDR3 is TGTGCCAGCAGGACTAGCGGGAGATCAGATACGCAGTATTTT. This encodes CASRTSGRSDTQYF.

The V gene is TRBV5-4, the J gene TRBJ2-1, with TRBD1 matching over 8 bases. Trimming at V came to 4 bases and at J to 7 bases, leaving 13 bases not matched to a gene. Per germline, CDR1 SGHNT and CDR2 YYREEE (reference sequence). This CDR3 comprises 16 residues. In DNA form, the CDR3 reads TGTGCCAGCAGCCAGATGACAGGGGCTGGGGGGAATGAGCAGTTCTTC. This sequence encodes CASSQMTGAGGNEQFF.

The chain is built from TRBV11-3 and TRBJ2-7, with TRBD1 as a possible D gene (6 bases). Trimming stripped 0 bases from V and 2 bases from J, with 14 bases between. In germline, CDR1 is SGHNT, CDR2 YENEEA. This CDR3 comprises 16 residues. The CDR3 sequence: CASSLDRMGDTYEQYF. The DNA for the CDR3 is TGTGCCAGCAGCTTAGATCGAATGGGGGACACCTACGAGCAGTACTTC.

In its sample, this clone was seen once. One end of the junction is discordant with germline, which a read error may explain. The J gene is TRBJ2-2, the V gene TRBV18, with no clear D. The CDR3 has 12 amino acids. CDR1 and CDR2 (germline): KGHSH, LQKENI. CDR3 nucleotides: TGTGCCAGCTCACCCAACAGCGGGGAGCTGTTTTTT. Translated, it gives CASSPNSGELFF. The whole variable domain, filled in from reference TRBV18 and TRBJ2-2, reads NAGVMQNPRHLVRRRGQEARLRCSPMKGHSHVYWYRQLPEEGLKFMVYLQKENIIDESGMPKERFSAEFPKEGPSILRIQQVVRGDSAAYFCASSPNSGELFFGEGSRLTVL.

This chain uses TRBV7-9 with TRBJ2-2, with 13 bases aligning to TRBD2. This CDR3 is built from 16 residues. Trimming at V came to 10 bases and at J to 0 bases, leaving 5 bases not matched to a gene. Germline assignment: CDR1 SEHNR and CDR2 FQNEAQ (reference sequence). The CDR3 is CATGGLAGPNTGELFF. The CDR3 DNA follows: TGTGCCACCGGGGGACTAGCGGGACCGAACACCGGGGAGCTGTTTTTT. The entire variable domain, with the rest obtained from reference TRBV7-9 and TRBJ2-2, is as follows: DTGVSQNPRHKITKRGQNVTFRCDPISEHNRLYWYRQTLGQGPEFLTYFQNEAQLEKSRLLSDRFSAERPKGSFSTLEIQRTEQGDSAMYLCATGGLAGPNTGELFFGEGSRLTVL.

The chain links TRBV27 to TRBJ2-3; TRBD2 matches 7 bases. The CDR3 runs to 15 residues. Germline V lookup: CDR1 MNHEY, CDR2 SMNVEV (reference sequence). Trimming took 2 bases from V and 3 from J; bases not matched to a gene: 5. CDR3 sequence: CASSLGGRWTDTQYF. In DNA form, the CDR3 reads TGTGCCAGCAGTTTAGGCGGGAGATGGACAGATACGCAGTATTTT.